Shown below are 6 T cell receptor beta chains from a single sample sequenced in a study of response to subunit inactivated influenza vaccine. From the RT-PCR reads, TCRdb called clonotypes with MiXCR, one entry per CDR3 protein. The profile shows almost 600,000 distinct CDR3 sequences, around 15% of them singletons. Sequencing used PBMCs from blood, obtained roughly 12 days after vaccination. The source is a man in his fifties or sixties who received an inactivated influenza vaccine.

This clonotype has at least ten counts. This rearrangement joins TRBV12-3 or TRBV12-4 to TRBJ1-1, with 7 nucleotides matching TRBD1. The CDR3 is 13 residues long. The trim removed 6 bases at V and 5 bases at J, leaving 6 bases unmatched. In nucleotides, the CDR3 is TGTGCCAGCAGCTCAGGGGGGAATACTGAAGCTTTCTTT. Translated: CASSSGGNTEAFF.

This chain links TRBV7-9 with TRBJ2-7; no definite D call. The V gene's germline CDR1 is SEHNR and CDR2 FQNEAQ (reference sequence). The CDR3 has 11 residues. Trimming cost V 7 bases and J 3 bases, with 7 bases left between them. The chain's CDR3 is CASTDNYEQYF. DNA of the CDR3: TGTGCCAGCACCGACAACTACGAGCAGTACTTC.

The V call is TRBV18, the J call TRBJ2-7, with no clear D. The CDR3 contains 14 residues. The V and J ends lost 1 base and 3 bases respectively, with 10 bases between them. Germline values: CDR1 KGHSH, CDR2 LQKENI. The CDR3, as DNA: TGTGCCAGCTCACCACTGTTAGGAGTCTACGAGCAGTACTTC. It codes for CASSPLLGVYEQYF.

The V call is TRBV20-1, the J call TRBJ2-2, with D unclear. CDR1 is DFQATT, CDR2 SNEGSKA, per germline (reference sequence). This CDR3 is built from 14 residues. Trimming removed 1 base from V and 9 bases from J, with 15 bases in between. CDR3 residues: CSARAQVGERELFF. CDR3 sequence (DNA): TGCAGTGCTAGAGCCCAGGTCGGCGAAAGGGAGCTGTTTTTT.

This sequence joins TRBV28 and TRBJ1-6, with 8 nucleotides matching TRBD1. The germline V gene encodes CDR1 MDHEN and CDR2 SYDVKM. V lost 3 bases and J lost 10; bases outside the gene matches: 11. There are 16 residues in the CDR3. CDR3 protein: CASSFDPQGVESPLHF. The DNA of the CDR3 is TGTGCCAGCAGTTTCGATCCACAGGGGGTGGAGTCACCCCTCCACTTT.

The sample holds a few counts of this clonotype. CDR3 DNA sequence: TGTGCCAGCAGCTCACGGGACGGCTTTTCGTACTTC. Its translation: CASSSRDGFSYF. V usage is TRBV7-2 and J usage is TRBJ2-7; D may be TRBD1 or TRBD2 (5 bases each). There are 12 residues in the CDR3. In germline, CDR1 is SGHTA, CDR2 FQGNSA. The V gene lost 4 bases and the J gene lost 12 bases, with 16 bases spanning the gap.